The 5 T cell receptor beta chains presented below share a single source sample, sequenced in a study of T-cell reconstitution after alpha-beta-depleted transplantation in children (dated by TCRdb to about 2016). Libraries were constructed by PCR. The instrument given in TCRdb is Illumina HiSeq 2500. TCR libraries were prepared with molecular barcoding, using unique molecular identifiers to normalize TCRbeta repertoire quantification. Clones were called with MiXCR by TCRdb after fastp trimmed the public reads at Q25, and only in-frame beta chains were retained. Each CDR3 protein appears once, grouped with its most common genes and DNA. This sample has under 300,000 distinct CDR3 sequences in its table, and roughly a tenth of those were observed once. Of the sample, 5.1% is held by the ten largest clones. The input for sequencing was PBMCs from the stem cell graft donor, taken from the stem cell graft. The origin of the receptors is a human donor who donated a stem cell graft to a child with SCID.

This clonotype was seen ten or more times. The chain uses TRBV6-5 and TRBJ1-4; TRBD1 agrees at 8 bases. Germline CDR1 reads MNHEY; CDR2 reads SVGAGI. The CDR3 is 13 residues long. V lost 4 bases, J lost 10 bases, and 5 bases stayed unmatched. The CDR3 DNA reads TGTGCCAGCAGTTGGCAGGGGGCCGGAAAACTGTTTTTT. It yields the protein CASSWQGAGKLFF.

This clonotype appeared many times. This chain joins TRBV6-1 and TRBJ2-1; 8 nucleotides align to TRBD2. CDR1 is MNHNS, CDR2 SASEGT, per germline. This CDR3 region has 15 residues. The V gene end was trimmed by 5 bases and the J gene end by 0 bases; junction bases not matched to a gene: 3. Here the CDR3 reads CASSNSGSSYNEQFF. Written as DNA, the CDR3 is TGTGCCAGCAGTAACAGCGGGAGCTCCTACAATGAGCAGTTCTTC.

This clonotype was counted ten times or more. The chain recombines TRBV15 with TRBJ2-1; D ambiguous. V was shortened by 7 bases and J by 3 bases, with 16 bases between the two germline ends. CDR3 length: 15 amino acids. CDR1 and CDR2 (germline): LNHNV, YYDKDF (reference sequence). Written as DNA, the CDR3 is TGTGCCACCAAAAACCCCTTAGCAGGCTACAATGAGCAGTTCTTC. As protein: CATKNPLAGYNEQFF. Together with reference TRBV15 and TRBJ2-1, the CDR3 gives the full variable domain: DAMVIQNPRYQVTQFGKPVTLSCSQTLNHNVMYWYQQKSSQAPKLLFHYYDKDFNNEADTPDNFQSRRPNTSFCFLDIRSPGLGDTAMYLCATKNPLAGYNEQFFGPGTRLTVL.

The table lists this clonotype with many counts. The chain combines TRBV9 with TRBJ2-1; 12 positions agree with TRBD2. After removal of 3 bases from V and 4 bases from J, the junction contained 5 bases not matched to a gene. This CDR3 spans 16 amino acids. From germline, CDR1 is SGDLS and CDR2 YYNGEE. As DNA, the CDR3 is TGTGCCAGCAGCGAGATGACTAGCGGGGGATACAATGAGCAGTTCTTC. Its translation: CASSEMTSGGYNEQFF.

This clonotype was counted at least ten times. The genes are TRBV2 and TRBJ2-1; D ambiguous. The V and J ends lost 6 bases and 0 bases respectively, with 9 bases between them. CDR3 size: 14 residues. Germline V gene data show CDR1 as SNHLY and CDR2 as FYNNEI. DNA for the CDR3: TGTGCCAGCAGGCCGGCCTCCTCCTACAATGAGCAGTTCTTC. Amino acids: CASRPASSYNEQFF.